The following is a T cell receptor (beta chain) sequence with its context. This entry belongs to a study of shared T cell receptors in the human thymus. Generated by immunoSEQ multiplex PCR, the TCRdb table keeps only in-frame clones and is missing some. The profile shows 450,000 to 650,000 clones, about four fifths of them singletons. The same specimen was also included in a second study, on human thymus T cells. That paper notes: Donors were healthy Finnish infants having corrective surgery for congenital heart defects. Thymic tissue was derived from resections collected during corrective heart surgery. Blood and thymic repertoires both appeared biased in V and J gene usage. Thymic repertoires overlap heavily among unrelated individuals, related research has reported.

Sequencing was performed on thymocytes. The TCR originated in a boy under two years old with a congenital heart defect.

The CDR3 is CASSPEGQANEKLFF. The CDR3 bases are TGTGCCAGCAGTCCCGAAGGACAGGCTAATGAAAAACTGTTTTTT. J is TRBJ1-4 and V is TRBV7-2; TRBD1 matches at 7 bases. The CDR3 extends over 15 amino acids. V lost 6 bases and J lost 3; bases outside the gene matches: 7. Germline lookup yields CDR1 SGHTA and CDR2 FQGNSA.